This T cell receptor (beta chain) emerged from a study of blood T cell repertoires in COVID-19. In the study overall: The samples span acute and convalescent COVID-19 from the United States, Italy and Spain. Sources were T cells, B-cell-depleted T cells, or PBMCs; the material itself was cDNA or gDNA.

Methods used by the authors: Reference gene primers were amplified, and this amplification served to estimate nucleated cell counts. Clones were sequenced by immunoSEQ multiplex PCR, and TCRdb holds only the in-frame ones, with some missing. That table is the source of V, J and clone size, and D and trimming were worked out from the DNA. The sample consists of about 68,000 clones, approximately 90% of them appearing once. This clone was counted a few times. Enrolment of Seattle patients took place during active infection, and they were followed longitudinally. V shed 5 bases and J 0 bases; nucleotides not matched to a gene: 11. This CDR3 is built from 17 residues. CDR1 and CDR2 from the germline V gene are MNHNY and SVGAGI (reference sequence).

This clonotype originated in a woman between 45 and 60 years old with COVID-19, enrolled during active disease. Sequencing was done on a sample of peripheral blood. V gene TRBV6-6 combines with J gene TRBJ1-1; 8 bases are shared with TRBD1. The CDR3 reads CASSPSTGVWMNTEAFF. In nucleotides, the CDR3 is TGTGCCAGCAGTCCATCGACAGGGGTGTGGATGAACACTGAAGCTTTCTTT.